This is a list of T cell receptor beta chains from one sample in a study of a mutant IDH1 vaccine in newly diagnosed glioma. No cognate antigen is known for these TCRs. The method was immunoSEQ multiplex PCR; TCRdb's version includes in-frame clones alone and lacks a portion of them. The repertoire consists of some 51,000 clones, with 78% occurring once and the leading ten covering over 4.5%. This specimen was PBMCs, taken from a glioma patient whose treatment included an IDH1 peptide vaccine. The receptors stem from a man aged 50-59 years with glioma. Both conserved end residues are part of each CDR3. D genes are given only for firm matches. Clone sizes are given selectively: once, few, many, or a class where the clone is expanded.

CDR3 protein,CDR3 DNA,V gene,J gene,D gene,clone size
CASSQERGGRHEKLFF,TGCGCCAGCAGCCAGGAACGGGGGGGACGACATGAAAAACTGTTTTTT,TRBV4-3,TRBJ1-4,NA,medium-sized
CAWSSRGQTNQPQHF,TGTGCCTGGAGTAGCAGGGGTCAGACAAATCAGCCCCAGCATTTT,TRBV30,TRBJ1-5,NA,few
CASSVEGVLGFLNPGELFF,TGTGCCAGCAGCGTAGAGGGGGTATTAGGCTTCCTGAACCCCGGGGAGCTGTTTTTT,TRBV9,TRBJ2-2,NA,many
CSVVGAQETQYF,TGCAGCGTGGTCGGGGCCCAAGAGACCCAGTACTTC,TRBV29-1,TRBJ2-5,NA,once
CASSQEGRGEQYF,TGTGCCAGCAGCCAAGAGGGGAGGGGCGAGCAGTACTTC,TRBV14,TRBJ2-7,TRBD2,NA
CASRTSGRSDEKLFF,TGTGCCAGCAGGACCTCCGGGAGGAGTGATGAAAAACTGTTTTTT,TRBV6-5,TRBJ1-4,NA,NA
CASSYVQQNTEAFF,TGTGCCAGCAGTTACGTGCAGCAGAACACTGAAGCTTTCTTT,TRBV6-6,TRBJ1-1,NA,NA
CASKRGGWDEQFF,TGTGCCAGCAAACGCGGGGGGTGGGATGAGCAGTTCTTC,TRBV6-5,TRBJ2-1,TRBD2,NA
CASSSTFGGGTDTQYF,TGTGCCAGCAGCTCTACTTTTGGGGGGGGGACAGATACGCAGTATTTT,TRBV5-6,TRBJ2-3,TRBD2,NA
CASSAGGWGEKLFF,TGTGCCAGCAGCGCCGGTGGTTGGGGCGAAAAACTGTTTTTT,TRBV9,TRBJ1-4,NA,few
CASSLAVTLGAETQYF,TGCGCCAGCAGCTTGGCCGTGACTTTAGGGGCAGAGACCCAGTACTTC,TRBV5-1,TRBJ2-5,NA,NA
CASSQGFGTSNYGYTF,TGCGCCAGCAGCCAAGGTTTCGGGACAAGTAACTATGGCTACACCTTC,TRBV4-1,TRBJ1-2,NA,once
CSAPVWGEQYF,TGCAGTGCCCCCGTCTGGGGTGAGCAGTACTTC,TRBV20-1,TRBJ2-7,NA,NA
CASSPNPRDGYTF,TGTGCCAGCTCACCAAACCCACGGGATGGCTACACCTTC,TRBV18,TRBJ1-2,NA,once
CASSLQGVGQPQHF,TGTGCCAGCAGCTTACAAGGGGTGGGGCAGCCCCAGCATTTT,TRBV27,TRBJ1-5,NA,NA
CASGLGGLEGEKLFF,TGTGCCAGCGGCTTAGGGGGACTGGAGGGAGAAAAACTGTTTTTT,TRBV9,TRBJ1-4,NA,NA
CASSLAIYQPQHF,TGTGCCAGCAGCTTAGCAATCTATCAGCCCCAGCATTTT,TRBV7-2,TRBJ1-5,NA,few
CASSYNRDLGVGYTF,TGTGCCAGCAGTTACAACCGGGACCTTGGGGTTGGCTACACCTTC,TRBV6-6,TRBJ1-2,NA,NA
CATQGEGYEQYF,TGTGCCACCCAGGGGGAAGGCTACGAGCAGTACTTC,TRBV28,TRBJ2-7,TRBD1,NA
CASSLSVDPQETQYF,TGTGCCAGCAGTCTCTCCGTGGATCCCCAAGAGACCCAGTACTTC,TRBV27,TRBJ2-5,NA,NA
CASSQDPGQGLGQFF,TGCGCCAGCAGCCAAGATCCGGGACAGGGGTTGGGGCAGTTCTTC,TRBV4-1,TRBJ2-1,TRBD1,NA
CASSPAGGLDNEQFF,TGTGCCAGCAGCCCAGCTGGGGGTCTGGACAATGAGCAGTTCTTC,TRBV5-8,TRBJ2-1,NA,NA
CASSLYGGTGANVLTF,TGCGCCAGCAGCTTGTATGGGGGGACAGGGGCCAACGTCCTGACTTTC,TRBV5-1,TRBJ2-6,NA,NA
CAWSPGTNQETQYF,TGTGCCTGGAGTCCAGGGACTAACCAAGAGACCCAGTACTTC,TRBV30,TRBJ2-5,TRBD2,once
CASSSPGEGENEQFF,TGTGCCAGCAGTTCCCCGGGGGAGGGGGAAAATGAGCAGTTCTTC,TRBV27,TRBJ2-1,NA,NA
CASSGTGMTEAFF,TGTGCCAGCAGTGGGACAGGAATGACTGAAGCTTTCTTT,TRBV6-1,TRBJ1-1,TRBD1,once
CASRVTWHYGYTF,TGTGCCAGCAGGGTTACTTGGCACTATGGCTACACCTTC,TRBV6-1,TRBJ1-2,NA,once
CASSSSKGGETQYF,TGTGCCAGCAGCTCAAGTAAGGGCGGAGAGACCCAGTACTTC,TRBV7-9,TRBJ2-5,NA,NA
CASIGLANYNEQFF,TGCGCCAGTATCGGACTAGCGAATTACAATGAGCAGTTCTTC,TRBV10-2,TRBJ2-1,TRBD2,once
CASSVEAGRNTEAFF,TGTGCCAGCAGCGTAGAGGCAGGGAGGAACACTGAAGCTTTCTTT,TRBV9,TRBJ1-1,NA,NA
CASSSQYGLGNYGYTF,TGTGCCAGCAGCTCTCAATACGGGTTAGGGAACTATGGCTACACCTTC,TRBV5-4,TRBJ1-2,NA,NA
CASSVGPGTPSNEQFF,TGTGCCAGCAGCGTAGGCCCCGGGACTCCTTCGAATGAGCAGTTCTTC,TRBV9,TRBJ2-1,NA,NA
CASRDGAGELFF,TGTGCCAGCAGGGATGGGGCCGGGGAGCTGTTTTTT,TRBV6-5,TRBJ2-2,NA,NA
CASSQYRRGRSREGNQPQHF,TGCGCCAGCAGTCAATATAGGCGGGGGAGGAGCAGGGAGGGCAATCAGCCCCAGCATTTT,TRBV23-1,TRBJ1-5,NA,NA
CASSPGDKHTGELFF,TGTGCCAGCTCGCCCGGGGATAAACACACCGGGGAGCTGTTTTTT,TRBV18,TRBJ2-2,NA,NA
CSVGDRGLFGYTF,TGCAGCGTTGGCGACAGGGGGCTTTTTGGCTACACCTTC,TRBV29-1,TRBJ1-2,TRBD1,NA
CASRPPSGGYNEQFF,TGTGCCAGCAGACCACCTAGCGGGGGTTACAATGAGCAGTTCTTC,TRBV6-5,TRBJ2-1,TRBD2,NA
CASRASGGLAGSTDTQYF,TGTGCCAGCAGAGCATCCGGGGGGTTAGCGGGGAGCACAGATACGCAGTATTTT,TRBV13,TRBJ2-3,TRBD2,NA
CASSFQLNTEAFF,TGTGCCAGCAGCTTCCAGCTTAACACTGAAGCTTTCTTT,TRBV5-4,TRBJ1-1,NA,NA
CASSDPGGTSGGNEQFF,TGTGCCAGCAGCGACCCTGGGGGGACTAGCGGGGGGAATGAGCAGTTCTTC,TRBV9,TRBJ2-1,TRBD2,NA
CASSRLPGDRGSSYTF,TGCGCCAGCAGCCGCCTACCCGGGGACAGGGGATCTAGCTACACCTTC,TRBV4-1,TRBJ1-2,TRBD1,NA
CASSLAAQTYGYTF,TGCGCCAGCAGCTTGGCCGCGCAGACCTATGGCTACACCTTC,TRBV5-1,TRBJ1-2,NA,NA
CASSSPPKGVTF,TGTGCCAGCAGTTCCCCCCCAAAAGGGGTCACCTTC,TRBV6-5,TRBJ1-2,NA,once
CASSYEGANYGYTF,TGTGCCAGCAGTTATGAGGGAGCTAACTATGGCTACACCTTC,TRBV6-6,TRBJ1-2,NA,NA
CASSATGGGNTEAFF,TGTGCCAGCAGCGCGACAGGGGGTGGGAACACTGAAGCTTTCTTT,TRBV6-5,TRBJ1-1,TRBD1,NA
CASSYTDRDYGYTF,TGTGCCAGCAGTTATACGGACAGGGACTATGGCTACACCTTC,TRBV27,TRBJ1-2,TRBD1,NA